These 17 T cell receptor beta chains originate from one sample sequenced in a study of PD-L1 blockade in urothelial cancer. Only in-frame clones appear in the TCRdb table, and some are missing; sequencing was by immunoSEQ multiplex PCR. The sample records 50,000 to 65,000 clones, around 83% being singletons. The input for sequencing was PBMCs, taken around atezolizumab (anti-PD-L1) treatment. These receptors were taken from a man aged 50-60 years with urothelial cancer.

V gene TRBV10-1 combines with J gene TRBJ1-5; 7 positions agree with TRBD1. The V gene's germline CDR1 is WNHNN and CDR2 SYGVQD (reference sequence). This CDR3 is built from 14 residues. V lost 10 bases, J lost 5 bases, and 11 bases stayed unmatched. In DNA, the CDR3 is TGCGCCACCCTGCGACAGGGAGACCATCAGCCCCAGCATTTT. This codes for CATLRQGDHQPQHF.

The genes are TRBV9 and TRBJ2-3; 12 bases agree with TRBD2. The CDR3 loop spans 16 amino acids. The V segment lost 4 bases and the J segment 0 bases; nucleotides outside the gene matches: 3. Germline loops: CDR1 SGDLS, CDR2 YYNGEE. CDR3 DNA sequence: TGTGCCAGCAGCCCACTAGCGGGAGGCAGCACAGATACGCAGTATTTT. It is translated as CASSPLAGGSTDTQYF.

The chain has TRBV5-4 and TRBJ2-2, with 7 bases that match TRBD2. The germline V gene encodes CDR1 SGHNT and CDR2 YYREEE (reference sequence). The V gene end was trimmed by 6 bases and the J gene end by 0 bases; junction bases not matched to a gene: 8. The CDR3 has 16 residues. CDR3 in amino acids: CASTSASGANTGELFF. DNA for the CDR3: TGTGCCAGCACCTCGGCCAGCGGGGCGAACACCGGGGAGCTGTTTTTT.

The DNA of the CDR3 is TGCAGCGTGCTCCGGGACAGGGGGCGGGCCGGGGAGCTGTTTTTT. Protein: CSVLRDRGRAGELFF. The chain recombines TRBV29-1 with TRBJ2-2; 12 positions agree with TRBD1. The CDR3 has 15 residues. Per germline, CDR1 SQVTM and CDR2 ANQGSEA. The J segment lost 6 bases and the V segment lost 6 bases, leaving 8 bases of the junction unmatched.

Here the CDR3 reads CASSQASGDNQPQHF. CDR3 sequence (DNA): TGTGCCAGCAGCCAAGCGAGCGGAGACAATCAGCCCCAGCATTTT. The rearrangement links TRBV2 to TRBJ1-5; D not resolved. Germline V lookup: CDR1 SNHLY, CDR2 FYNNEI. Deletions cut 6 bases from V and 3 bases from J, with 15 bases between. The CDR3 loop spans 15 amino acids.

This chain joins TRBV30 and TRBJ1-2; 11 nucleotides agree with TRBD1. This CDR3 has 15 residues. The germline gives CDR1 GTSNPN, CDR2 SVGIG (reference sequence). V shed 1 base and J 4 bases; nucleotides not matched to a gene: 5. CDR3 protein: CAWSDRGQGVYGYTF. In DNA, the CDR3 is TGTGCCTGGAGTGATAGGGGACAGGGGGTCTATGGCTACACCTTC.

The chain combines TRBV18 with TRBJ2-7; the match to TRBD1 covers 8 bases. V trimming: 3 bases; J trimming: 4 bases; junction bases outside the gene matches: 5. The CDR3 spans 14 residues. Per germline, CDR1 KGHSH and CDR2 LQKENI. CDR3 residues: CASSPKQGAYEQYF. The CDR3 DNA follows: TGTGCCAGCTCACCGAAGCAGGGGGCTTACGAGCAGTACTTC.

This rearrangement joins TRBV18 to TRBJ2-7, with 8 bases that match TRBD2. Germline CDR1 KGHSH, CDR2 LQKENI. The CDR3 length is 15 residues. Losses at the gene ends were 3 bases for V and 3 bases for J; bases not matched to a gene: 7. The CDR3 DNA reads as TGTGCCAGCTCACCTGGGACGGGAGGGGGCTACGAGCAGTACTTC. This gives the protein CASSPGTGGGYEQYF.

The gene calls are TRBV5-4 and TRBJ2-7, with 7 bases aligning to TRBD2. The germline V gene has CDR1 SGHNT and CDR2 YYREEE (reference sequence). This CDR3 has 14 residues. V gave up 2 bases and J gave up 0 bases; unmatched junction bases: 2. The CDR3 region has the DNA TGTGCCAGCAGCTTAAGGGAGGGCTCCTACGAGCAGTACTTC. Its translation: CASSLREGSYEQYF. The full variable domain, rest sourced from reference TRBV5-4 and TRBJ2-7, is ETGVTQSPTHLIKTRGQQVTLRCSSQSGHNTVSWYQQALGQGPQFIFQYYREEENGRGNFPPRFSGLQFPNYSSELNVNALELDDSALYLCASSLREGSYEQYFGPGTRLTVT.

The chain joins TRBV7-2 to TRBJ1-6; TRBD1 might be the D (6 bases). Trimming stripped 1 base from V and 6 bases from J, with 13 bases between. Looked up from germline, CDR1 is SGHTA and CDR2 is FQGNSA. The CDR3 is made up of 16 amino acids. The CDR3 protein is CASSLVGGGLNSPLHF. In nucleotides, the CDR3 is TGTGCCAGCAGCTTAGTCGGGGGGGGCCTTAATTCACCCCTCCACTTT.

V gene TRBV18 combines with J gene TRBJ1-1; D might be TRBD1 (5 bases). CDR1 is KGHSH, CDR2 LQKENI, per germline. V lost 1 base and J 5 bases, leaving 11 bases between the germline ends. This CDR3 region has 14 residues. CDR3 nucleotides: TGTGCCAGCTCACCACGCAGGGAGGGGACTGAAGCTTTCTTT. As protein: CASSPRREGTEAFF.

The rearrangement links TRBV6-6 to TRBJ2-7; D call uncertain. V shed 2 bases and J shed 4 bases, with 6 bases lying between them. Germline assignment: CDR1 MNHNY and CDR2 SVGAGI (reference sequence). CDR3 length: 12 amino acids. The CDR3 loop is CASSYVRYEQYF. The DNA of the CDR3 is TGTGCCAGCAGTTACGTCAGATACGAGCAGTACTTC.

The rearrangement uses TRBV18 and TRBJ1-1, with a weak D call TRBD1 (6 bases). Looked up from germline, CDR1 is KGHSH and CDR2 is LQKENI. With 3 bases removed from V and 6 bases from J, the gap between germline ends came to 14 bases. This CDR3 comprises 14 residues. As DNA, the CDR3 is TGTGCCAGCTCACCTAACCCAAGGACAGCTGAAGCTTTCTTT. Translation: CASSPNPRTAEAFF.

This clone was seen only once. The chain has TRBV18 and TRBJ1-5; 9 bases line up with TRBD1. CDR1 KGHSH and CDR2 LQKENI come from the germline V gene. The CDR3 contains 14 residues. V trimming: 3 bases; J trimming: 5 bases; junction bases outside the gene matches: 2. DNA for the CDR3: TGTGCCAGCTCACCTGGACAGGGGTATCAGCCCCAGCATTTT. The encoded protein is CASSPGQGYQPQHF.

The chain combines TRBV5-6 with TRBJ2-1; the D gene is possibly TRBD2 (6 bases). Trimming cost V 4 bases and J 9 bases, with 11 bases left between them. The CDR3 has 12 amino acids. Germline CDR1 SGHDT, CDR2 YYEEEE. CDR3 loop: CASSVGTREQFF. CDR3 coding DNA: TGTGCCAGCAGCGTTGGGACTCGTGAGCAGTTCTTC.

The sample holds one count of this clone. The rearrangement joins TRBV18 to TRBJ2-7; TRBD2 matches 7 bases. CDR1 is KGHSH, CDR2 LQKENI, per germline. Trimming took 5 bases from V and 6 from J; bases not matched to a gene: 10. The CDR3 length is 14 residues. Here the CDR3 DNA reads TGTGCCAGCTCAAAGTGGGAGGGTCAAGGCGAGCAGTACTTC. Amino acid sequence: CASSKWEGQGEQYF.

The chain is built from TRBV15 and TRBJ2-1, with 10 bases lining up with TRBD2. The trim removed 4 bases at V and 7 bases at J, leaving 13 bases unmatched. The CDR3 is 17 amino acids. Germline V gene lookup returns CDR1 LNHNV and CDR2 YYDKDF (reference sequence). This CDR3 is CATSNRPYTSGNNEQFF. The CDR3 nucleotides read TGTGCCACCAGCAACAGACCCTACACTAGCGGGAATAATGAGCAGTTCTTC.